Below, 24 T cell receptor beta chains from the same sample are listed, as sequenced in a study of tumor-infiltrating lymphocytes in primary liver carcinoma. TCR beta cDNA came from around 500 ng total RNA, primed with a constant-region primer. Slightly modified ARM-PCR served as the procedure for the TCR beta libraries. These libraries came from three rounds of nested multiplex PCR. Amplification in the first two PCR rounds was performed using TRBV1-TRBV30 forward primers and a C-beta reverse primer for 10 cycles each. TCRdb used MiXCR to reprocess the multiplex PCR reads, holding one entry per CDR3 protein. Of 330,000 or so distinct CDR3 sequences in the sample, roughly two thirds were seen once. RNA isolated from unsorted whole blood supplied the blood RNA, with germline DNA also extracted. The sample was peripheral blood. The receptors were sampled from a man aged 35 to 55 with primary liver carcinoma and hepatitis B virus infection.

The rearrangement links TRBV11-1 to TRBJ2-1; TRBD2 aligns across 7 bases. This CDR3 comprises 13 residues. CDR1 is SGHAT and CDR2 is FQDESV in the germline V gene (reference sequence). V lost 3 bases, J lost 9 bases, and 5 bases stayed unmatched. CDR3 protein: CASSLGGDSEQFF. CDR3 sequence (DNA): TGTGCCAGCAGCTTGGGAGGGGATAGTGAGCAGTTCTTC.

Many counts were recorded for this clonotype. The chain employs TRBV11-2 and TRBJ2-7; TRBD2 agrees at 11 bases. From germline, CDR1 is SGHAT and CDR2 FQNNGV. The CDR3 contains 16 residues. The V segment lost 5 bases and the J segment 4 bases; nucleotides outside the gene matches: 10. The CDR3 DNA is TGTGCCAGCAGCCACCTTAGCGGGAGGGCCCGGTACGAGCAGTACTTC. It specifies CASSHLSGRARYEQYF.

This clonotype was recorded once. One junction end does not reproduce the germline sequence, and a read error may be involved. V and J are TRBV4-1 and TRBJ1-1; D ambiguous. This CDR3 contains 13 residues. Germline V CDR1 and CDR2: MGHRA, YSYEKL. The CDR3 reads CASSQDGYIEAFF. The CDR3 coding sequence is TGCGCCAGCAGCCAAGATGGGTACATTGAAGCATTCTTT.

This clonotype came up many times. V gene TRBV5-4 combines with J gene TRBJ2-3; the D is unclear. Trimming took off 0 bases at V and 6 bases at J, with 14 bases between the two ends. Germline CDR1 SGHNT, CDR2 YYREEE (reference sequence). This CDR3 is built from 15 residues. In DNA, the CDR3 is TGTGCCAGCAGCTTGGACTCTTTCCGCGCGGATACGCAGTATTTT. Its protein product is CASSLDSFRADTQYF.

The chain combines TRBV10-3 with TRBJ2-7, with D tentatively TRBD2 (6 bases). The V end lost 3 bases, the J end lost 0 bases, and 24 bases lay between the germline ends. The CDR3 sequence is 19 residues long. Germline lookup yields CDR1 ENHRY and CDR2 SYGVKD. The CDR3 sequence: CAISDHRLVVDYSSYEQYF. The CDR3, as DNA: TGTGCCATCAGTGACCACCGACTAGTGGTTGATTATAGCTCCTACGAGCAGTACTTC.

The genes are TRBV4-1 and TRBJ2-7; unclear D gene. CDR3 length equals 13 residues. Looked up from germline, CDR1 is MGHRA and CDR2 is YSYEKL. The V and J ends lost 4 bases and 4 bases respectively, with 11 bases between them. For the CDR3, the DNA is TGCGCCAGCAGCCCGTGCAGTAGGTACGAGCAGTACTTC. Translated, it gives CASSPCSRYEQYF.

In DNA form, the CDR3 reads TGTGCCATCGCAGGGGACCGTAGTTATGAGCAGTTCTTC. Translated: CAIAGDRSYEQFF. V gene TRBV10-3 combines with J gene TRBJ2-1, with D maybe TRBD1 (6 bases). The CDR3 has 13 amino acids. From germline, CDR1 is ENHRY and CDR2 SYGVKD. The V gene lost 8 bases and the J gene lost 8 bases, with 16 bases spanning the gap.

To note about this clonotype: This clone may be a read error of a much larger clone one base away. This chain uses TRBV5-4 with TRBJ2-7, with unresolved D. V lost 0 bases, J lost 0 bases, and 10 bases lay in between. The CDR3 contains 15 residues. Germline V CDR1 and CDR2: SGHNT, YYREEE (reference sequence). DNA for the CDR3: TGTGCCAGCAGCTTGGCGAGGCCGAGCTCCTACGAGCAGTACTTC. Translated: CASSLARPSSYEQYF. The full variable domain, with the rest looked up from reference TRBV5-4 and TRBJ2-7, is ETGVTQSPTHLIKTRGQQVTLRCSSQSGHNTVSWYQQALGQGPQFIFQYYREEENGRGNFPPRFSGLQFPNYSSELNVNALELDDSALYLCASSLARPSSYEQYFGPGTRLTVT.

The gene calls are TRBV20-1 and TRBJ2-1, with 8 nucleotides matching TRBD2. Losses at the gene ends were 4 bases for V and 5 bases for J; bases not matched to a gene: 7. The CDR3 totals 14 residues. Germline values: CDR1 DFQATT, CDR2 SNEGSKA (reference sequence). CDR3 DNA sequence: TGCAGTGCTAAGCGGGAGCAATTACACAATGAGCAGTTCTTC. It encodes CSAKREQLHNEQFF.

As for this clonotype: One end of the junction is discordant with germline, which a read error may explain. The chain couples TRBV29-1 to TRBJ2-7; the match to TRBD2 covers 12 bases. This CDR3 has 14 amino acids. Looked up from germline, CDR1 is SQVTM and CDR2 is ANQGSEA. CDR3 in amino acids: CSEQTSGSSYEQYF. CDR3 in DNA: TGCAGCGAGCAGACTAGCGGGAGCTCCTATGAGCAGTACTTC.

This chain connects TRBV6-5 to TRBJ2-1; 8 positions agree with TRBD2. Germline CDR1 is MNHEY and CDR2 is SVGAGI. The length of the CDR3 is 15 residues. The V gene end was trimmed by 0 bases and the J gene end by 4 bases; junction bases not matched to a gene: 2. CDR3 sequence (DNA): TGTGCCAGCAGTTACTCTAGACTAGCGTACAATGAGCAGTTCTTC. It specifies CASSYSRLAYNEQFF.

This clonotype was picked up a small number of times. The chain links TRBV29-1 to TRBJ2-6, with D perhaps matching TRBD1 (5 bases). This CDR3 has 16 amino acids. Germline CDR1 reads SQVTM; CDR2 reads ANQGSEA. Trimming shortened V by 3 bases and J by 0 bases, and 12 bases separated the two germline ends. CDR3: CSVEVDRHSGANVLTF. CDR3 DNA sequence: TGCAGCGTTGAGGTCGACAGACACTCTGGGGCCAACGTCCTGACTTTC.

In regard to this clonotype: This may arise from a read error, as a much more abundant clone is one base away. This chain uses TRBV29-1 with TRBJ2-3, with 11 bases identical to TRBD2. The CDR3 consists of 15 residues. Germline CDR1 reads SQVTM; CDR2 reads ANQGSEA. The CDR3 is CGVDVSGRGQGTQYF. The CDR3 DNA reads as TGCGGCGTTGATGTTAGCGGGAGGGGTCAGGGTACGCAGTATTTT.

A word on this clonotype: A read error is possible here, since a much larger clone lies one base away. CDR3 protein: CASISSEGYEQYF. In DNA, the CDR3 is TGTGCCAGCATCTCTAGCGAAGGCTACGAGCAGTACTTC. The gene calls are TRBV6-1 and TRBJ2-1; possibly TRBD2 for D (6 bases). Matching the DNA end better, TRBJ2-7 makes the J call doubtful. Germline V gene data show CDR1 as MNHNS and CDR2 as SASEGT. CDR3 length: 13 amino acids.

The chain recombines TRBV29-1 with TRBJ2-7, with D unclear. The CDR3 sequence is 13 residues long. Germline V lookup: CDR1 SQVTM, CDR2 ANQGSEA. The CDR3 protein is CSVQSLTSYEQYF. The CDR3 DNA reads as TGCAGTGTTCAGAGTCTAACTTCCTACGAGCAGTACTTC.

The chain recombines TRBV12-3 or TRBV12-4 with TRBJ2-7; 7 positions agree with TRBD2. The length of the CDR3 is 15 residues. Losses at the gene ends were 5 bases for V and 13 bases for J; bases not matched to a gene: 20. CDR3 sequence reads: CASSPGGGNSYERYF. DNA for the CDR3: TGTGCCAGCAGTCCGGGGGGAGGAAATTCCTACGAGCGATACTTC.

This clonotype was detected only a few times. J is TRBJ1-2 and V is TRBV25-1; D call uncertain. CDR3 length equals 13 residues. The V end was cut by 0 bases, the J end by 8 bases, with 10 bases between. CDR1 and CDR2 (germline): MGHDK, SYGVNS. This CDR3 reads CASSEYGSMGYTF. CDR3 nucleotides: TGTGCCAGCAGTGAATATGGCTCTATGGGCTACACCTTC.

With respect to this clonotype: Since a much larger clone is just one base distant, this may be a read error. V is TRBV12-3 or TRBV12-4 and J is TRBJ2-1, with TRBD2 identical over 10 bases. The CDR3 totals 17 residues. The DNA for the CDR3 is TGTGCCGGCAGGAGTCGTAGGAGCGGGAGGGAATACAATGAGCAGTTCTTC. Its translation is CAGRSRRSGREYNEQFF.

This clonotype came up once. The V gene is TRBV6-5, the J gene TRBJ1-2, with TRBD1 matching over 8 bases. The junction had 16 bases not matched to a gene; V was cut back by 8 bases and J by 14 bases. Germline V gene lookup returns CDR1 MNHEY and CDR2 SVGAGI. The CDR3 is 13 residues long. CDR3 loop: CASWSGTGVIGTF. CDR3 nucleotides: TGTGCCAGCTGGTCCGGGACAGGAGTAATTGGGACCTTC.

V is TRBV28 and J is TRBJ2-7, with no clear D. The CDR3 totals 12 residues. Deletions cut 6 bases from V and 5 bases from J, with 11 bases between. Germline lookup yields CDR1 MDHEN and CDR2 SYDVKM. CDR3 residues: CASRPDTNEQYF. The CDR3 coding sequence is TGTGCCAGCAGGCCTGACACCAACGAGCAGTACTTC.

V is TRBV7-9 and J is TRBJ2-5; 7 nucleotides match TRBD1. V lost 8 bases, J lost 2 bases, and 14 bases stayed unmatched. This CDR3 is 16 amino acids long. The germline CDR1 and CDR2 sequences are SEHNR and FQNEAQ (reference sequence). CDR3 sequence reads: CASYRDRDPPQETQYF. CDR3 in DNA: TGTGCCAGCTACCGCGACAGGGACCCCCCTCAAGAGACCCAGTACTTC.

CDR3 amino acids: CASSLGLGEGRSYEQYF. CDR3 sequence (DNA): TGTGCCAGCAGCTTAGGCCTGGGGGAAGGTAGGTCCTACGAGCAGTACTTC. This rearrangement joins TRBV13 to TRBJ2-7; D possibly uses TRBD1 or TRBD2 (5 bases each). The CDR3 is 17 residues long. From germline, CDR1 is PRHDT and CDR2 FYEKMQ (reference sequence). V dropped 0 bases and J dropped 1 base, with 16 bases sitting between them. Full variable domain (outside the CDR3, taken from reference TRBV13 and TRBJ2-7): AAGVIQSPRHLIKEKRETATLKCYPIPRHDTVYWYQQGPGQDPQFLISFYEKMQSDKGSIPDRFSAQQFSDYHSELNMSSLELGDSALYFCASSLGLGEGRSYEQYFGPGTRLTVT.

The J gene is TRBJ2-1, the V gene TRBV6-5; 7 nucleotides match TRBD2. The CDR3 consists of 20 residues. V lost 6 bases, J lost 0 bases, and 20 bases stayed unmatched. Per germline, CDR1 MNHEY and CDR2 SVGAGI. The CDR3, as DNA: TGTGCCAGCAGGCAGGTAGGGATTGCGGGAGCCCAGTCCTCCTACAATGAGCAGTTCTTC. Protein: CASRQVGIAGAQSSYNEQFF.

In regard to this clonotype: Here the CDR3 omits its conserved ending phenylalanine or tryptophan, so a read error is the likely source. The chain links TRBV28 to TRBJ2-7; 8 bases match TRBD1. Germline CDR1 is MDHEN and CDR2 is SYDVKM. The CDR3 runs to 13 residues. V lost 7 bases, J lost 6 bases, and 8 bases stayed unmatched. The CDR3 DNA is TGTGCCAGCAATCCCGGGACAGGCGTCGAGCAGTACCTC. The encoded protein is CASNPGTGVEQYL.